The subject of this entry is one T cell receptor (beta chain). Here immunoSEQ multiplex PCR was the method, and the copy in TCRdb shows in-frame clones only, minus some. The repertoire has around 76,000 clones, roughly 85% of them found once; the top ten carry about 0.6%. V lost 6 bases, J lost 1 base, and 6 bases stayed unmatched. The CDR3 has 15 amino acids. Germline CDR1 and CDR2: MNHNS and SASEGT. This sample is drawn from a study of OX40 agonist ivuxolimab in advanced cancers. Overall study: The drug used for patients, ivuxolimab, was an agonistic anti-OX40 (CD134) antibody. Roughly two fifths of patients had received prior checkpoint inhibitor therapy.

The chain is built from TRBV6-1 and TRBJ2-3; 8 nucleotides match TRBD1. The sequences come from CD4+ or CD8+ T cells sorted from blood, collected in a trial of the OX40 agonist ivuxolimab. This sequence was found in an adult with an advanced solid tumor such as melanoma, head and neck, liver or kidney cancer. CDR3 region: CASSQGAVRTDTQYF. In DNA form, the CDR3 reads TGTGCCAGCAGCCAGGGGGCAGTACGCACAGATACGCAGTATTTT.